The 14 T cell receptor beta chains below were found in one sample sequenced in a study of blood T cell repertoires in COVID-19. TCRdb keeps only in-frame clones here, not all; method: immunoSEQ multiplex PCR. The sample has fewer than 200,000 clones; approximately 74% are singletons. The material sequenced was peripheral blood. These receptors were obtained from a woman older than 75 with acute or convalescent COVID-19.

This chain connects TRBV7-2 to TRBJ1-2; TRBD1 is a possible D gene (6 bases). The CDR3 runs 12 residues. Trimming cost V 5 bases and J 11 bases, with 15 bases left between them. Germline V gives CDR1 SGHTA, CDR2 FQGNSA. The CDR3: CASSTRTAAYTF. The DNA of the CDR3 is TGTGCCAGCAGCACCCGGACAGCCGCGTACACCTTC.

This clone was seen only a few times. The CDR3 DNA follows: TGTGCCAGCAGCTTAGTAACCGGGACTAGTGGCTACGAGCAGTACTTC. This gives the protein CASSLVTGTSGYEQYF. The chain has TRBV7-2 and TRBJ2-7; 8 nucleotides line up with TRBD2. The germline CDR1 and CDR2 sequences are SGHTA and FQGNSA. This CDR3 region has 16 residues. V dropped 1 base and J dropped 3; count of bases not matched to a gene: 8.

The V call is TRBV19, the J call TRBJ2-1; the match to TRBD2 covers 7 bases. This CDR3 has 14 amino acids. Looked up from germline, CDR1 is LNHDA and CDR2 is SQIVND (reference sequence). Losses at the gene ends were 4 bases for V and 6 bases for J; bases not matched to a gene: 6. DNA for the CDR3: TGTGCCAGTAGTACCTCGGGAGGCGTCAATGAGCAGTTCTTC. This encodes CASSTSGGVNEQFF.

The rearrangement links TRBV18 to TRBJ1-2; TRBD1 is a possible D gene (6 bases). Looked up from germline, CDR1 is KGHSH and CDR2 is LQKENI. The CDR3 is 16 amino acids. Trimming removed 3 bases from V and 5 bases from J, with 19 bases in between. The CDR3 region has the DNA TGTGCCAGCTCACCTGAGGGGCCAGGGGAAGTTTATGGCTACACCTTC. Encoded protein: CASSPEGPGEVYGYTF.

This chain links TRBV7-3 with TRBJ1-1; D gene ambiguous. CDR3 length: 13 amino acids. V dropped 2 bases and J dropped 1 base, with 5 bases sitting between them. Germline V gives CDR1 SGHTA, CDR2 FQGTGA. The CDR3 DNA reads TGTGCCAGCAGCTTATCGGGGAACACTGAAGCTTTCTTT. As protein: CASSLSGNTEAFF.

For this clone: Other DNA sequences in the sample encode the same CDR3. The J gene is TRBJ2-2, the V gene TRBV5-1, with TRBD2 matching over 10 bases. Trimming cost V 0 bases and J 2 bases; bases outside gene matches: 1. Germline CDR1 reads SGHRS; CDR2 reads YFSETQ. The CDR3 spans 16 residues. CDR3 in amino acids: CASSLGTSGNTGELFF. CDR3 coding DNA: TGCGCCAGCAGCTTGGGGACTAGCGGAAACACCGGGGAGCTGTTTTTT.

V is TRBV6-5 and J is TRBJ1-1; no firm D call. This CDR3 is built from 13 residues. CDR1 and CDR2 (germline): MNHEY, SVGAGI. Trimming shortened V by 6 bases and J by 3 bases, and 11 bases separated the two germline ends. The CDR3 spells CASRLLRDTEAFF. The CDR3 region has the DNA TGTGCCAGCAGGCTCCTGAGAGACACTGAAGCTTTCTTT.

The gene calls are TRBV24-1 and TRBJ2-5; 9 bases fit TRBD1. Trimming cost V 3 bases and J 4 bases; bases outside gene matches: 8. The germline V gene has CDR1 KGHDR and CDR2 SFDVKD. The CDR3 runs 16 residues. The CDR3 spells CATSDRPGQGLETQYF. The CDR3 region has the DNA TGTGCCACCAGTGATAGACCGGGACAGGGATTAGAGACCCAGTACTTC.

The chain recombines TRBV19 with TRBJ1-3, with D possibly being TRBD1 (6 bases). V lost 6 bases, J lost 0 bases, and 18 bases lay in between. Germline V CDR1 and CDR2: LNHDA, SQIVND (reference sequence). The CDR3 is made up of 17 amino acids. The chain's CDR3 is CASRSGQSYPSGNTIYF. CDR3 DNA: TGTGCCAGTAGAAGCGGACAGTCTTACCCCTCTGGAAACACCATATATTTT.

The rearrangement uses TRBV19 and TRBJ2-7; 8 bases agree with TRBD1. CDR3 length: 14 amino acids. The germline V gene has CDR1 LNHDA and CDR2 SQIVND (reference sequence). Trimming cost V 6 bases and J 5 bases; bases outside gene matches: 9. The chain's CDR3 is CASSRQGLMNEQYF. DNA of the CDR3: TGTGCCAGTAGCCGACAGGGGCTTATGAACGAGCAGTACTTC.

The chain is built from TRBV10-3 and TRBJ2-5; 10 nucleotides line up with TRBD2. Germline V gene data show CDR1 as ENHRY and CDR2 as SYGVKD. J was trimmed by 1 base and V by 11 bases; bases with no gene match: 4. The CDR3 loop spans 13 amino acids. As DNA, the CDR3 is TGTGCCTCGAGACTAGCGGGCCAAGAGACCCAGTACTTC. Translated: CASRLAGQETQYF.

Only a few counts were recorded for this clone. The genes are TRBV7-8 and TRBJ2-2; D might be TRBD1 (6 bases). Trimming left V 2 bases short and J 3 bases short, with 19 bases between. From germline, CDR1 is SGHVS and CDR2 FQNEAQ. The CDR3 spans 18 residues. In DNA, the CDR3 is TGTGCCAGCAGCTTACGCCAGGGGCTGGCTTCCCACACCGGGGAGCTGTTTTTT. Translated, it gives CASSLRQGLASHTGELFF.

The chain has TRBV6-5 and TRBJ1-6; the D gene is possibly TRBD1 (5 bases). The ends were cut back, 4 bases at V and 10 bases at J, with 14 bases in the middle. Germline V CDR1 and CDR2: MNHEY, SVGAGI. The CDR3 covers 14 residues. Here the CDR3 reads CASSSLKGRSPLHF. In nucleotides, the CDR3 is TGTGCCAGCAGTTCATTAAAGGGGCGATCACCCCTCCACTTT.

This clone was recorded once. The chain uses TRBV28 and TRBJ1-4; possibly TRBD1 for D (5 bases). The germline V gene has CDR1 MDHEN and CDR2 SYDVKM. The CDR3 covers 16 residues. Between the trimmed V and J ends, which lost 0 bases and 4 bases, there was a span of 12 bases. Written as DNA, the CDR3 is TGTGCCAGCAGTTTATGGGACACCCCTTATAATGAAAAACTGTTTTTT. Protein product: CASSLWDTPYNEKLFF.